Sequencing of this T cell receptor beta chain was carried out in a study of blood T cell repertoires in COVID-19. Study-wide context: Spain, Italy and the United States supplied samples that represented acute and convalescent COVID-19. Sample material is recorded as cDNA or gDNA derived from T cells, B-cell-depleted T cells, or PBMCs.

The length of the CDR3 is 13 residues. V shed 4 bases and J shed 9 bases, with 18 bases lying between them. Germline V gives CDR1 GTSNPN, CDR2 SVGIG (reference sequence). What the recovered Cohort 3 donors had was two negative PCRs, clearance, or symptom resolution. The authors' processing: Amplification from reference gene primers served as the basis for estimated nucleated cell counts. Profiling relied on immunoSEQ multiplex PCR, and the TCRdb table lists in-frame clones only, not all of them. V and J calls and clone size are given by that table; D and trimming were obtained from the DNA. The table lists over 350,000 clones, roughly 91% of them singletons.

The sequencing sample was made of PBMCs or T cells enriched from blood (not recorded which). The J gene is TRBJ1-1, the V gene TRBV30, with TRBD1 as a possible D gene (5 bases). This TCR was sampled from a woman aged 18 to 35 who had recovered from COVID-19. The CDR3: CAWNMNRGHKAFF. CDR3 DNA: TGTGCCTGGAATATGAACAGAGGACATAAAGCTTTCTTT.